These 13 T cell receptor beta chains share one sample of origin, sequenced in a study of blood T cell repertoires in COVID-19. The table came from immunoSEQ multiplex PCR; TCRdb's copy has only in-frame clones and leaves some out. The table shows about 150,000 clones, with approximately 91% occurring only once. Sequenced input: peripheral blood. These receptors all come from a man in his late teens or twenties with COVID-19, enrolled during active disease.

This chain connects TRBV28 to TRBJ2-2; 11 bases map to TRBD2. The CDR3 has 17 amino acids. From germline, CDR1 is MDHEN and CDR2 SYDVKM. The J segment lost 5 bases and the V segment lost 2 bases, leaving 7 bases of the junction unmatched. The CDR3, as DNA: TGTGCCAGCAGTTTAGCTAGCGGGAGGCCGGGGACCGGGGAGCTGTTTTTT. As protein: CASSLASGRPGTGELFF.

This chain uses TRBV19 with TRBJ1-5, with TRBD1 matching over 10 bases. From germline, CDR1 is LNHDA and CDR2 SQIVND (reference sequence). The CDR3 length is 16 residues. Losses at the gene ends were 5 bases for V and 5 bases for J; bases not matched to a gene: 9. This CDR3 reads CASSSMDRGFDQPQHF. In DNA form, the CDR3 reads TGTGCCAGTAGTTCCATGGACAGGGGGTTCGATCAGCCCCAGCATTTT. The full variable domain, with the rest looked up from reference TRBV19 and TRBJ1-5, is DGGITQSPKYLFRKEGQNVTLSCEQNLNHDAMYWYRQDPGQGLRLIYYSQIVNDFQKGDIAEGYSVSREKKESFPLTVTSAQKNPTAFYLCASSSMDRGFDQPQHFGDGTRLSIL.

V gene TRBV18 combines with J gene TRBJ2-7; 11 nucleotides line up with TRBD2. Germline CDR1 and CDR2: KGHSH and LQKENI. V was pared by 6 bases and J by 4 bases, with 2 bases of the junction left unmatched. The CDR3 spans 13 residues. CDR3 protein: CASSRTSGYEQYF. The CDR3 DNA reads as TGTGCCAGCTCCCGGACTAGCGGGTACGAGCAGTACTTC.

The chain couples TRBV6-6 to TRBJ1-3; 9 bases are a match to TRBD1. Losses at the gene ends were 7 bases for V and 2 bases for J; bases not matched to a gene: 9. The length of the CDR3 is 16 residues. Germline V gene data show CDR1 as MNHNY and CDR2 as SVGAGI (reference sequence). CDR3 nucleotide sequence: TGTGCCAGCACCCCAGAACAGGGGGCTGCTGGAAACACCATATATTTT. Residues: CASTPEQGAAGNTIYF.

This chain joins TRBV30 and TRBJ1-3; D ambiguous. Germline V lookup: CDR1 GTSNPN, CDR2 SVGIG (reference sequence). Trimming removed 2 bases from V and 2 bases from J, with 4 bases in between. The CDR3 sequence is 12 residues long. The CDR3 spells CAWSLPGNTIYF. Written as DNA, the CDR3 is TGTGCCTGGAGTCTCCCTGGAAACACCATATATTTT.

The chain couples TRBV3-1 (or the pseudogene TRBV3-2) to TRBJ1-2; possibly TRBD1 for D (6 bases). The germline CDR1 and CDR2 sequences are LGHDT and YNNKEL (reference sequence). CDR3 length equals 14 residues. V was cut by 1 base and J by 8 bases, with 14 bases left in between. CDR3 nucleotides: TGTGCCAGCAGCCAAGTCGGGGGGCGGAACGGCTACACCTTC. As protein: CASSQVGGRNGYTF.

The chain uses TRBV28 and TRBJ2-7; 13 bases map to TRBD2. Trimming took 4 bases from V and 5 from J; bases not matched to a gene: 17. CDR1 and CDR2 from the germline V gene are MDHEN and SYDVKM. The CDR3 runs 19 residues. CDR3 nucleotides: TGTGCCAGCAGTTCCCCCCTGATTGGACTAGCGGGAGTAAGACACGAGCAGTACTTC. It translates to CASSSPLIGLAGVRHEQYF.

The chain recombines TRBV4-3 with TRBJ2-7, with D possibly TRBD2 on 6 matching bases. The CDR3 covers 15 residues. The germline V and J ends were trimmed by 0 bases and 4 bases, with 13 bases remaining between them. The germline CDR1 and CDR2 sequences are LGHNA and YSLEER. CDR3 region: CASSQDWRGLYEQYF. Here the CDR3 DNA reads TGCGCCAGCAGCCAAGATTGGAGGGGCCTATACGAGCAGTACTTC.

The CDR3 DNA sequence: TGTGCCATCAGTCCCCTCCTTGGGGGAGGGCAGCCCCAGCATTTT. Translated: CAISPLLGGGQPQHF. The V gene is TRBV10-3, the J gene TRBJ1-5, with D possibly being TRBD1 (5 bases). Germline V gene data show CDR1 as ENHRY and CDR2 as SYGVKD. The CDR3 has 15 residues. V was clipped by 5 bases and J by 7 bases, with 18 bases between them.

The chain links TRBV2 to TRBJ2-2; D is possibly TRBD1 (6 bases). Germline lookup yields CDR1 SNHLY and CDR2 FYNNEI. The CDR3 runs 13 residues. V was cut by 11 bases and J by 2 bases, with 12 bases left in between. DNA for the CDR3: TGTGCCGGAGAGGACAGAAACACCGGGGAGCTGTTTTTT. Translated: CAGEDRNTGELFF.

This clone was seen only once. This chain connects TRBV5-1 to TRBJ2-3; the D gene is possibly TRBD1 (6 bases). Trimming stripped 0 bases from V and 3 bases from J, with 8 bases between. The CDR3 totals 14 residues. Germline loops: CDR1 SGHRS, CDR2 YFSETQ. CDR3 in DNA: TGCGCCAGCAGCTTGGGGGACACAACAGATACGCAGTATTTT. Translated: CASSLGDTTDTQYF.

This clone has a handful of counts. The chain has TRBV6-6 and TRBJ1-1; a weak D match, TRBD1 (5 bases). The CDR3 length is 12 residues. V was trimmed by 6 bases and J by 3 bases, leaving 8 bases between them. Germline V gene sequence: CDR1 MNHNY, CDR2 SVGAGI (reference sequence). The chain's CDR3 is CASSLGDTEAFF. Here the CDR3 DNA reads TGTGCCAGCAGCCTAGGGGACACTGAAGCTTTCTTT.

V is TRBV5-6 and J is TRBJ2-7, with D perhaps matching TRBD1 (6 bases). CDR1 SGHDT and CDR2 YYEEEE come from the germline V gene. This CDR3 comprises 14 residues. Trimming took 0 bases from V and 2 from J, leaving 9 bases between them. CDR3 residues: CASSLAPGAYEQYF. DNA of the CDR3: TGTGCCAGCAGCTTGGCTCCAGGGGCCTACGAGCAGTACTTC.